The 27 T cell receptor beta chains presented below share a single source sample, sequenced in a study of a mutant IDH1 vaccine in newly diagnosed glioma. The data were produced by immunoSEQ multiplex PCR, yet TCRdb's version contains in-frame clones alone and is incomplete. Found here are under 35,000 clones, more than 65% of them singletons; the top ten hold under 9%. Time point here: week 35, safety follow-up. Vaccination used 300 ug of mutant IDH1 20-mer peptide per dose, with topical imiquimod. For these receptors, no antigen is known. The sample consisted of PBMCs, taken from a glioma patient whose treatment included an IDH1 peptide vaccine. The receptors derive from a man aged 45 to 65 with glioma.

This clone was detected once. CDR3 amino acids: CASSTPETGEETQYF. The CDR3 bases are TGTGCCAGCAGTACTCCCGAGACAGGGGAAGAGACCCAGTACTTC. The chain couples TRBV7-8 to TRBJ2-5; TRBD1 agrees at 8 bases. After removal of 6 bases from V and 3 bases from J, the junction contained 9 bases not matched to a gene. Germline V gene data show CDR1 as SGHVS and CDR2 as FQNEAQ. The CDR3 spans 15 residues.

This chain links TRBV29-1 with TRBJ1-4, with TRBD1 identical over 10 bases. The CDR3 has 14 amino acids. V lost 4 bases to trimming and J lost 7 bases; unmatched junction nucleotides: 6. In germline, CDR1 is SQVTM, CDR2 ANQGSEA. CDR3 residues: CSVVGQGEGEKLFF. The CDR3 nucleotides read TGCAGCGTTGTCGGACAGGGGGAGGGTGAAAAACTGTTTTTT.

This clone came up a few times. The rearrangement uses TRBV11-3 and TRBJ2-2; D is possibly TRBD1 or TRBD2 (6 bases each). The CDR3 runs to 14 residues. Trimming pared 5 bases from V and 6 bases from J, leaving 13 bases between. Germline values: CDR1 SGHNT, CDR2 YENEEA. The CDR3 reads CASSTGAKAGELFF. The CDR3 DNA reads as TGTGCCAGCAGCACGGGGGCTAAGGCCGGGGAGCTGTTTTTT.

This clone showed up just a few times. This chain uses TRBV5-1 with TRBJ2-1; D tentatively fits TRBD1 or TRBD2 (7 bases each). Trimming cost V 4 bases and J 7 bases, with 21 bases left between them. This CDR3 has 16 amino acids. Germline CDR1 and CDR2: SGHRS and YFSETQ. Written as DNA, the CDR3 is TGCGCCAGCAGCAAGGGGGCGTCTAGCGGATCAAATGAGCAGTTCTTC. Translation: CASSKGASSGSNEQFF.

The chain links TRBV4-3 to TRBJ2-7; tentatively, D is TRBD2 (6 bases). V gave up 0 bases and J gave up 3 bases, with 15 bases separating them. CDR1 LGHNA and CDR2 YSLEER come from the germline V gene. CDR3 size: 16 residues. This chain's CDR3 is CASSQERRGLHYEQYF. The CDR3 bases are TGCGCCAGCAGCCAAGAAAGGCGGGGCCTCCACTACGAGCAGTACTTC.

The chain couples TRBV6-1 to TRBJ2-7, with D tentatively TRBD1 (6 bases). Germline CDR1 reads MNHNS; CDR2 reads SASEGT. V was clipped by 5 bases and J by 3 bases, with 14 bases between them. The CDR3 is 14 amino acids. The CDR3 spells CASSLTGGGYEQYF. In DNA form, the CDR3 reads TGTGCCAGCAGTTTGACAGGAGGAGGCTACGAGCAGTACTTC.

This clone was counted a few times. V gene TRBV7-2 combines with J gene TRBJ2-1; D may be TRBD1 or TRBD2 (5 bases each). Germline assignment: CDR1 SGHTA and CDR2 FQGNSA. The CDR3 loop spans 14 amino acids. Trimming removed 5 bases at V and 7 bases at J, with 15 bases between. The CDR3 sequence is CASSQGTYKNEQFF. The CDR3, as DNA: TGTGCCAGCAGCCAAGGGACCTACAAGAATGAGCAGTTCTTC.

The CDR3 sequence is CASSLADGGGNEQFF. In nucleotides, the CDR3 is TGTGCCAGCAGCTTAGCGGACGGGGGTGGGAATGAGCAGTTCTTC. The chain uses TRBV7-9 and TRBJ2-1; a weak D match, TRBD2 (6 bases). Trimming pared 0 bases from V and 7 bases from J, leaving 13 bases between. The CDR3 loop spans 15 amino acids. The germline V gene encodes CDR1 SEHNR and CDR2 FQNEAQ (reference sequence).

The V call is TRBV7-9, the J call TRBJ2-1; 14 bases are a match to TRBD2. J gave up 9 bases and V 3 bases, and 4 bases lay outside the gene matches. The germline V gene encodes CDR1 SEHNR and CDR2 FQNEAQ (reference sequence). This CDR3 is 15 amino acids long. CDR3 sequence: CASSLTSGRAGEQFF. In DNA form, the CDR3 reads TGTGCCAGCAGCTTGACTAGCGGGAGGGCCGGTGAGCAGTTCTTC.

The chain employs TRBV7-9 and TRBJ1-2; D uncertain. With 3 bases removed from V and 4 bases from J, the gap between germline ends came to 9 bases. Germline lookup yields CDR1 SEHNR and CDR2 FQNEAQ (reference sequence). This CDR3 has 13 residues. The CDR3 sequence: CASSFAPSYGYTF. In DNA, the CDR3 is TGTGCCAGCAGCTTTGCGCCTTCCTATGGCTACACCTTC. The full variable domain, its missing parts supplied by reference TRBV7-9 and TRBJ1-2, is DTGVSQNPRHKITKRGQNVTFRCDPISEHNRLYWYRQTLGQGPEFLTYFQNEAQLEKSRLLSDRFSAERPKGSFSTLEIQRTEQGDSAMYLCASSFAPSYGYTFGSGTRLTVV.

This rearrangement joins TRBV10-3 to TRBJ1-5, with no clear D. Germline V gives CDR1 ENHRY, CDR2 SYGVKD. Trimming shortened V by 0 bases and J by 5 bases, and 14 bases separated the two germline ends. The CDR3 sequence is 16 residues long. CDR3 coding DNA: TGTGCCATCAGTGAGTCGAGGGCGTTATTCTATCAGCCCCAGCATTTT. Residues: CAISESRALFYQPQHF.

J is TRBJ1-4 and V is TRBV19; D uncertain. Germline lookup yields CDR1 LNHDA and CDR2 SQIVND (reference sequence). V gave up 5 bases and J gave up 7 bases, with 11 bases separating them. The CDR3 runs 13 residues. The CDR3 sequence is CASSYGDREKLFF. The DNA of the CDR3 is TGTGCCAGTAGTTACGGGGATCGTGAAAAACTGTTTTTT.

V and J are TRBV7-9 and TRBJ1-4; no reliable D call. Germline CDR1 and CDR2: SEHNR and FQNEAQ (reference sequence). The CDR3 is made up of 14 amino acids. Trimming removed 5 bases at V and 13 bases at J, with 20 bases between. CDR3 amino acids: CASSQPGRGVRLFF. The DNA for the CDR3 is TGTGCCAGCAGCCAACCCGGACGTGGGGTAAGACTGTTTTTT. The variable domain in full, completed from reference TRBV7-9 and TRBJ1-4, reads DTGVSQNPRHKITKRGQNVTFRCDPISEHNRLYWYRQTLGQGPEFLTYFQNEAQLEKSRLLSDRFSAERPKGSFSTLEIQRTEQGDSAMYLCASSQPGRGVRLFFGSGTQLSVL.

The J gene is TRBJ2-1, the V gene TRBV5-1; no definite D call. Germline loops: CDR1 SGHRS, CDR2 YFSETQ. This CDR3 spans 13 amino acids. V was clipped by 4 bases and J by 7 bases, with 12 bases between them. This CDR3 reads CASSLTPGNEQFF. The CDR3 coding sequence is TGCGCCAGCAGCCTAACTCCTGGAAATGAGCAGTTCTTC.

V and J are TRBV4-1 and TRBJ2-5, with D perhaps being TRBD1 or TRBD2 (5 bases each). The CDR3 consists of 14 residues. Trimming removed 3 bases from V and 5 bases from J, with 13 bases in between. CDR1 is MGHRA, CDR2 YSYEKL, per germline. CDR3 DNA sequence: TGCGCCAGCAGCCACGCCGACTGGGGGGAGACCCAGTACTTC. Its translation is CASSHADWGETQYF.

V is TRBV4-2 and J is TRBJ2-7; 11 nucleotides align to TRBD1. The CDR3 covers 15 residues. V was clipped by 3 bases and J by 0 bases; unmatched bases: 1. CDR1 is LGHNA and CDR2 is YNFKEQ in the germline V gene. The DNA for the CDR3 is TGTGCCAGCAGCCAGGGGACAGGGGGCTCCTACGAGCAGTACTTC. Its protein is CASSQGTGGSYEQYF.

The rearrangement links TRBV25-1 to TRBJ2-7, with D possibly TRBD1 on 5 matching bases. This CDR3 has 16 residues. Between the trimmed V and J ends, which lost 2 bases and 3 bases, there was a span of 17 bases. In germline, CDR1 is MGHDK, CDR2 SYGVNS. The CDR3 DNA reads TGTGCCAGCAGTGAAGGTGCAGGGAATGTGGGCTACGAGCAGTACTTC. Translated: CASSEGAGNVGYEQYF.

This chain links TRBV6-1 with TRBJ1-2, with D unresolved. This CDR3 contains 14 residues. Trimming removed 1 base from V and 3 bases from J, with 9 bases in between. Germline V CDR1 and CDR2: MNHNS, SASEGT. CDR3 bases: TGTGCCAGCAGTGAAGGGGCAGACTACTATGGCTACACCTTC. Translating gives CASSEGADYYGYTF.

The rearrangement joins TRBV2 to TRBJ1-1, with D possibly TRBD1 on 6 matching bases. Per the germline V gene, CDR1 is SNHLY and CDR2 is FYNNEI. This CDR3 has 14 residues. With 7 bases removed from V and 4 bases from J, the gap between germline ends came to 16 bases. Here the CDR3 reads CASIRGGRGTEAFF. Here the CDR3 DNA reads TGTGCCAGCATCCGGGGGGGGCGCGGCACTGAAGCTTTCTTT.

The chain carries TRBV27 and TRBJ2-1; D is unresolved. V was pared by 3 bases and J by 5 bases, with 8 bases between. The CDR3 runs to 13 residues. Germline CDR1 is MNHEY and CDR2 is SMNVEV (reference sequence). The CDR3 DNA reads as TGTGCCAGCAGTTTCGGGCCCGACAATGAGCAGTTCTTC. It translates to CASSFGPDNEQFF.

The V call is TRBV6-1, the J call TRBJ2-5, with D possibly matching TRBD2 (6 bases). The CDR3 runs to 13 residues. Trimming cost V 7 bases and J 0 bases, with 9 bases left between them. Germline CDR1 is MNHNS and CDR2 is SASEGT. CDR3 in amino acids: CASMEGNQETQYF. The CDR3 nucleotides are TGTGCCAGCATGGAGGGGAACCAAGAGACCCAGTACTTC.

The sample holds one count of this clone. The chain uses TRBV30 and TRBJ2-7, with D perhaps matching TRBD1 or TRBD2 (5 bases each). Per germline, CDR1 GTSNPN and CDR2 SVGIG (reference sequence). CDR3 length: 14 amino acids. V lost 4 bases and J 3 bases, leaving 16 bases between the germline ends. The DNA for the CDR3 is TGTGCCTGGAAGCCCCCGGGAACAGGCTACGAGCAGTACTTC. Protein product: CAWKPPGTGYEQYF.

V and J are TRBV19 and TRBJ1-1; 9 bases agree with TRBD1. The germline gives CDR1 LNHDA, CDR2 SQIVND (reference sequence). The CDR3 is made up of 14 amino acids. V shed 7 bases and J 4 bases; nucleotides not matched to a gene: 7. CDR3 in DNA: TGTGCCAGTATCCTGACAGGGGGTGTCACTGAAGCTTTCTTT. Protein sequence: CASILTGGVTEAFF. Using reference TRBV19 and TRBJ1-1 for the parts outside the CDR3, the full variable domain is DGGITQSPKYLFRKEGQNVTLSCEQNLNHDAMYWYRQDPGQGLRLIYYSQIVNDFQKGDIAEGYSVSREKKESFPLTVTSAQKNPTAFYLCASILTGGVTEAFFGQGTRLTVV.

This clone came up once. V gene TRBV5-1 combines with J gene TRBJ1-2, with D perhaps TRBD1 (6 bases). The ends were cut back, 3 bases at V and 8 bases at J, with 23 bases in the middle. Germline CDR1 and CDR2: SGHRS and YFSETQ. This CDR3 has 16 residues. The CDR3 nucleotides read TGCGCCAGCAGCTGGGGGCCCCCCGCCACATCGGGGGGCTACACCTTC. Translating gives CASSWGPPATSGGYTF.

V is TRBV2 and J is TRBJ2-2; D is undetermined. Germline V gene sequence: CDR1 SNHLY, CDR2 FYNNEI. This CDR3 is 11 amino acids long. The V gene lost 6 bases and the J gene lost 7 bases, with 6 bases spanning the gap. The DNA of the CDR3 is TGTGCCAGCAGCCTAGTCGGGGAGCTGTTTTTT. Residues: CASSLVGELFF. Full variable domain (remainder filled in from reference TRBV2 and TRBJ2-2): EPEVTQTPSHQVTQMGQEVILRCVPISNHLYFYWYRQILGQKVEFLVSFYNNEISEKSEIFDDQFSVERPDGSNFTLKIRSTKLEDSAMYFCASSLVGELFFGEGSRLTVL.

The V call is TRBV7-6, the J call TRBJ2-1, with D perhaps matching TRBD2 (5 bases). Germline V gene lookup returns CDR1 SGHVS and CDR2 FNYEAQ. The CDR3 extends over 13 amino acids. Trimming pared 1 base from V and 10 bases from J, leaving 11 bases between. The CDR3 bases are TGTGCCAGCAGCTTAGAGCCCGGGAAGGAGCAGTTCTTC. Residues: CASSLEPGKEQFF.

J is TRBJ1-2 and V is TRBV6-1; perhaps TRBD1 as D (5 bases). Germline V lookup: CDR1 MNHNS, CDR2 SASEGT. This CDR3 is 13 amino acids long. Deletions cut 4 bases from V and 8 bases from J, with 14 bases between. CDR3 residues: CASSGNGGEGYTF. CDR3 DNA: TGTGCCAGCAGTGGAAATGGAGGGGAAGGCTACACCTTC.